This T cell receptor beta chain comes out of a study of T cell repertoires in cytomegalovirus infection. TCRdb reanalysed the reads using MiXCR and keeps one entry per CDR3 protein. The sample consists of about 740,000 distinct CDR3 sequences, approximately 34% of them appearing once. Trimming removed 10 bases from V and 4 bases from J, with 13 bases in between. CDR3 size: 12 residues. The clonotype was recovered from a human donor in good health (CMV status not recorded). Some clones in this sample may be carry-over from other donors' samples. The source material was PBMCs. This sequence joins TRBV12-3 or TRBV12-4 and TRBJ1-2; D is unresolved. The CDR3 region is CATALKLYGYTF. CDR3 bases: TGTGCCACCGCCCTAAAGCTCTATGGCTACACCTTC.